These 16 T cell receptor beta chains were all obtained from the same sample, sequenced in a study of OX40 agonist ivuxolimab in advanced cancers. Clones were sequenced by immunoSEQ multiplex PCR, and TCRdb holds only the in-frame ones, with some missing. The repertoire holds about 20,000 clones, with about 86% as singletons. The sample here was CD4+ or CD8+ T cells sorted from blood, taken in a trial of the OX40 agonist ivuxolimab. All receptors derive from an adult with an advanced solid tumor such as melanoma, head and neck, liver or kidney cancer.

The table lists this clone with a few counts. This chain links TRBV6-4 with TRBJ2-1; TRBD2 aligns across 9 bases. Germline assignment: CDR1 MRHNA and CDR2 SNTAGT. V lost 2 bases to trimming and J lost 10 bases; unmatched junction nucleotides: 9. CDR3 length equals 15 residues. This CDR3 is CASSDSGGTFGEQFF. The CDR3 region has the DNA TGTGCCAGCAGTGACAGCGGGGGGACTTTCGGGGAGCAGTTCTTC.

This clone occurred once. J is TRBJ2-2 and V is TRBV5-1; the match to TRBD2 covers 11 bases. V shed 4 bases, J shed 0 bases, and the junction held 5 bases outside the gene matches. CDR1 is SGHRS, CDR2 YFSETQ, per germline. CDR3 length: 17 amino acids. The CDR3 spells CASSLLAGVSNTGELFF. The DNA of the CDR3 is TGCGCCAGCAGCCTACTAGCGGGGGTTTCGAACACCGGGGAGCTGTTTTTT.

The rearrangement uses TRBV7-9 and TRBJ1-5, with D tentatively TRBD1 (5 bases). The CDR3 loop spans 14 amino acids. V dropped 5 bases and J dropped 5 bases, with 13 bases sitting between them. CDR1 is SEHNR, CDR2 FQNEAQ, per germline (reference sequence). The CDR3 region has the DNA TGTGCCAGCAGCCTTGGGACGGCTGATCAGCCCCAGCATTTT. Its protein is CASSLGTADQPQHF.

The chain has TRBV6-6 and TRBJ2-3, with 8 nucleotides matching TRBD2. After removal of 5 bases from V and 2 bases from J, the junction contained 3 bases not matched to a gene. The CDR3 loop spans 14 amino acids. Germline V CDR1 and CDR2: MNHNY, SVGAGI (reference sequence). This CDR3 reads CASSPGRDTDTQYF. In DNA form, the CDR3 reads TGTGCCAGCAGTCCCGGGAGGGACACAGATACGCAGTATTTT.

The chain employs TRBV7-2 and TRBJ2-2, with 8 nucleotides matching TRBD2. V dropped 2 bases and J dropped 2; count of bases not matched to a gene: 4. CDR1 SGHTA and CDR2 FQGNSA come from the germline V gene. CDR3 size: 16 residues. The CDR3, as DNA: TGTGCCAGCAGCTTACACGGGAGGGTTAACACCGGGGAGCTGTTTTTT. Its translation: CASSLHGRVNTGELFF.

This clone was seen only once. The chain carries TRBV4-2 and TRBJ2-5; 7 nucleotides line up with TRBD1. Losses at the gene ends were 5 bases for V and 5 bases for J; bases not matched to a gene: 11. The CDR3 extends over 15 amino acids. From germline, CDR1 is LGHNA and CDR2 YNFKEQ. In DNA, the CDR3 is TGTGCCAGCAGCGAGGGGCAAGGGGGCGGGGAGACCCAGTACTTC. This translates into CASSEGQGGGETQYF.

This clone was detected only once. This CDR3 reads CASSYTRPSWVYEQYF. In DNA, the CDR3 is TGTGCCAGCAGTTACACAAGACCATCATGGGTCTACGAGCAGTACTTC. The V call is TRBV6-5, the J call TRBJ2-7; D not resolved. CDR3 size: 16 residues. Germline CDR1 reads MNHEY; CDR2 reads SVGAGI. Trimming removed 2 bases from V and 3 bases from J, with 17 bases in between.

J is TRBJ2-1 and V is TRBV5-1; a possible D gene is TRBD2 (6 bases). Germline values: CDR1 SGHRS, CDR2 YFSETQ. This CDR3 spans 16 amino acids. Trimming removed 1 base at V and 6 bases at J, with 17 bases between. CDR3 bases: TGCGCCAGCAGCTTGACGGGGAATCTAGCGTTCAATGAGCAGTTCTTC. Translation: CASSLTGNLAFNEQFF.

This chain connects TRBV6-6 to TRBJ1-3; D is perhaps TRBD1 (5 bases). The CDR3 extends over 15 amino acids. With 2 bases removed from V and 0 bases from J, the gap between germline ends came to 8 bases. Per germline, CDR1 MNHNY and CDR2 SVGAGI (reference sequence). Here the CDR3 DNA reads TGTGCCAGCAGTTACAGGGGTCCCTCTGGAAACACCATATATTTT. It translates to CASSYRGPSGNTIYF.

The V call is TRBV27, the J call TRBJ1-1; TRBD1 aligns across 10 bases. V was clipped by 1 base and J by 3 bases; unmatched bases: 14. CDR3 length: 19 residues. Germline-derived CDR1 and CDR2 are MNHEY and SMNVEV (reference sequence). CDR3 protein: CASSLWARGTGVRYTEAFF. CDR3 nucleotides: TGTGCCAGCAGTTTATGGGCCCGAGGGACAGGGGTTCGGTACACTGAAGCTTTCTTT.

The V and J genes are TRBV19 and TRBJ1-2, with no clear D. Deletions cut 6 bases from V and 2 bases from J, with 13 bases between. The CDR3 sequence is 14 residues long. Germline V gives CDR1 LNHDA, CDR2 SQIVND (reference sequence). The CDR3 DNA is TGTGCCAGTAGCTCGCTAGGGCGGAACTATGGCTACACCTTC. Residues: CASSSLGRNYGYTF.

J is TRBJ1-6 and V is TRBV27; D not certain. The CDR3 loop spans 15 amino acids. The V gene lost 4 bases and the J gene lost 0 bases, with 7 bases spanning the gap. Germline V CDR1 and CDR2: MNHEY, SMNVEV (reference sequence). CDR3 region: CASSYRSSYNSPLHF. Here the CDR3 DNA reads TGTGCCAGCAGTTATCGGAGCTCCTATAATTCACCCCTCCACTTT.

The V and J genes are TRBV6-5 and TRBJ2-2; TRBD1 matches 7 bases. This CDR3 is built from 14 residues. Trimming took 4 bases from V and 7 from J; bases not matched to a gene: 6. CDR1 and CDR2 (germline): MNHEY, SVGAGI. CDR3 bases: TGTGCCAGCAGTTTCCCAGGGGGTGGCGGGGAGCTGTTTTTT. Protein: CASSFPGGGGELFF.

The chain combines TRBV10-3 with TRBJ2-7, with D perhaps matching TRBD1 (6 bases). V lost 6 bases and J 0 bases, leaving 6 bases between the germline ends. The germline V gene encodes CDR1 ENHRY and CDR2 SYGVKD. The CDR3 runs to 12 residues. The CDR3 bases are TGTGCCATCAGGGACAGCTCCTACGAGCAGTACTTC. Translating it yields CAIRDSSYEQYF.

The J gene is TRBJ2-2, the V gene TRBV19, with a possible D match to TRBD1 (5 bases). Trimming stripped 1 base from V and 4 bases from J, with 10 bases between. The CDR3 consists of 15 residues. In germline, CDR1 is LNHDA, CDR2 SQIVND (reference sequence). DNA for the CDR3: TGTGCCAGTAGTATAGGTCAGGGCGGCACCGGGGAGCTGTTTTTT. This codes for CASSIGQGGTGELFF.

The chain couples TRBV6-5 to TRBJ1-1; possibly TRBD1 for D (5 bases). This CDR3 contains 14 residues. Trimming left V 2 bases short and J 0 bases short, with 7 bases between. The germline gives CDR1 MNHEY, CDR2 SVGAGI. CDR3 in DNA: TGTGCCAGCAGTTACCGGGGGATGAACACTGAAGCTTTCTTT. The encoded protein is CASSYRGMNTEAFF.